Each of the 27 T cell receptor beta chains below was sequenced from the same sample in a study of cytomegalovirus exposure and HLA in healthy donors. PCR was performed using 60 Vbeta and 13 Jbeta primers. This table comes from immunoSEQ multiplex PCR, and its TCRdb copy is limited to in-frame clones, with some not included. The sample holds approximately 150,000 clones, 70% seen once. The sample comprised PBMCs. The receptors originated from a man between 18 and 35 years old in good health and CMV-seropositive.

There are a few counts of this clone. The V gene is TRBV5-6, the J gene TRBJ1-2, with TRBD1 matching 10 bases. Germline V gene data show CDR1 as SGHDT and CDR2 as YYEEEE. V was clipped by 4 bases and J by 7 bases; unmatched bases: 4. The CDR3 totals 13 residues. The CDR3 coding sequence is TGTGCCAGCAGCGACAGGGGGCGTGGTGGCTACACCTTC. Translating gives CASSDRGRGGYTF.

DNA of the CDR3: TGTGCCAGCAGCCAGGGGGGACTAGCGGCAGATACGCAGTATTTT. This encodes CASSQGGLAADTQYF. The chain joins TRBV5-4 to TRBJ2-3, with 11 positions matching TRBD2. This CDR3 is 15 amino acids long. Germline V CDR1 and CDR2: SGHNT, YYREEE (reference sequence). Trimming took 4 bases from V and 4 from J; bases not matched to a gene: 5.

The gene calls are TRBV11-2 and TRBJ2-2, with a possible D match to TRBD2 (5 bases). The CDR3 extends over 16 amino acids. V was pared by 5 bases and J by 4 bases, with 17 bases between. In germline, CDR1 is SGHAT, CDR2 FQNNGV. This chain's CDR3 is CASSPSRGRTTGELFF. In DNA form, the CDR3 reads TGTGCCAGCAGCCCCAGCCGCGGGCGAACCACCGGGGAGCTGTTTTTT. Drawing the rest from reference TRBV11-2 and TRBJ2-2, the complete variable domain is EAGVAQSPRYKIIEKRQSVAFWCNPISGHATLYWYQQILGQGPKLLIQFQNNGVVDDSQLPKDRFSAERLKGVDSTLKIQPAKLEDSAVYLCASSPSRGRTTGELFFGEGSRLTVL.

This chain uses TRBV4-1 with TRBJ2-1; maybe TRBD1 (6 bases). Trimming cost V 0 bases and J 7 bases, with 7 bases left between them. The CDR3 length is 13 residues. Germline values: CDR1 MGHRA, CDR2 YSYEKL. Here the CDR3 reads CASSQEGGNEQFF. The CDR3 nucleotides read TGCGCCAGCAGCCAAGAAGGGGGAAATGAGCAGTTCTTC.

The chain couples TRBV27 to TRBJ2-3, with D possibly TRBD2 on 6 matching bases. Germline CDR1 MNHEY, CDR2 SMNVEV (reference sequence). The CDR3 has 12 residues. V gave up 3 bases and J gave up 13 bases, with 14 bases separating them. In DNA, the CDR3 is TGTGCCAGCAGTTTGGGGGGTCTAGCTGAGTATTTT. It translates to CASSLGGLAEYF.

This clone turned up a few times. This chain joins TRBV11-3 and TRBJ2-5; the D gene is possibly TRBD1 (7 bases). The CDR3 is 15 residues long. Germline values: CDR1 SGHNT, CDR2 YENEEA. Trimming left V 3 bases short and J 1 base short, with 12 bases between. In nucleotides, the CDR3 is TGTGCCAGCAGCTTGGAGGGACAGCGCCAAGAGACCCAGTACTTC. Its protein is CASSLEGQRQETQYF. Supplemented by reference TRBV11-3 and TRBJ2-5, the full variable domain reads EAGVVQSPRYKIIEKKQPVAFWCNPISGHNTLYWYLQNLGQGPELLIRYENEEAVDDSQLPKDRFSAERLKGVDSTLKIQPAELGDSAVYLCASSLEGQRQETQYFGPGTRLLVL.

The chain employs TRBV30 and TRBJ1-1; 8 nucleotides align to TRBD1. V was clipped by 3 bases and J by 5 bases; unmatched bases: 11. Germline V gives CDR1 GTSNPN, CDR2 SVGIG (reference sequence). CDR3 size: 15 residues. CDR3 coding DNA: TGTGCCTGGAGGGCCGGGACAGGTTTATTTACTGAAGCTTTCTTT. Amino acids: CAWRAGTGLFTEAFF.

The chain recombines TRBV5-4 with TRBJ2-6; a weak D match, TRBD1 (6 bases). Germline CDR1 SGHNT, CDR2 YYREEE (reference sequence). CDR3 length: 16 amino acids. The germline V and J ends were trimmed by 4 bases and 4 bases, with 15 bases remaining between them. CDR3 in DNA: TGTGCCAGCAGCCGGGACACGACCCCCGGGGCCAACGTCCTGACTTTC. This translates into CASSRDTTPGANVLTF.

This chain joins TRBV4-2 and TRBJ1-5; possibly TRBD1 for D (6 bases). The CDR3 runs 16 residues. Germline V gene data show CDR1 as LGHNA and CDR2 as YNFKEQ. V dropped 4 bases and J dropped 4 bases, with 17 bases sitting between them. CDR3 protein: CASSPFAGEWNQPQHF. The CDR3 DNA reads as TGTGCCAGCAGCCCTTTCGCAGGGGAATGGAATCAGCCCCAGCATTTT.

The V and J genes are TRBV30 and TRBJ1-1, with 7 nucleotides matching TRBD1. After removal of 4 bases from V and 3 bases from J, the junction contained 5 bases not matched to a gene. From germline, CDR1 is GTSNPN and CDR2 SVGIG (reference sequence). This CDR3 spans 13 amino acids. DNA for the CDR3: TGTGCCTGGAAGGGACAGCGGGACACTGAAGCTTTCTTT. Translating it yields CAWKGQRDTEAFF.

The chain combines TRBV21-1 with TRBJ2-7; the D call TRBD2 from the table was never checked on the DNA. TRBV21-1 is annotated as a pseudogene. CDR3 length: 20 amino acids. The CDR3 nucleotides read TGTGCCAGCAGTTCACGAGGGACTAGCGGGAGGAGAGAGGGCTCCTACGAGCAGTACGTC. Its translation: CASSSRGTSGRREGSYEQYV.

This rearrangement joins TRBV30 to TRBJ1-5; a weak D match, TRBD1 (5 bases). Trimming took off 0 bases at V and 1 base at J, with 7 bases between the two ends. The CDR3 runs to 14 residues. CDR1 GTSNPN and CDR2 SVGIG come from the germline V gene (reference sequence). CDR3 loop: CAWSVTASNQPQHF. In nucleotides, the CDR3 is TGTGCCTGGAGTGTGACAGCGAGCAATCAGCCCCAGCATTTT.

The rearrangement uses TRBV5-4 and TRBJ2-5; tentative D call: TRBD1 (5 bases). Germline-derived CDR1 and CDR2 are SGHNT and YYREEE (reference sequence). The CDR3 extends over 14 amino acids. V shed 2 bases and J shed 0 bases, with 8 bases lying between them. CDR3 loop: CASSFQGYQETQYF. For the CDR3, the DNA is TGTGCCAGCAGCTTCCAGGGATACCAAGAGACCCAGTACTTC.

CDR3 nucleotides: TGTGCCAGCAGGGGACAGGGAAACACCGGGGAGCTGTTTTTT. Translating gives CASRGQGNTGELFF. The J gene is TRBJ2-2, the V gene TRBV28, with 9 positions matching TRBD1. V shed 6 bases, J shed 2 bases, and the junction held 1 base outside the gene matches. Germline V gene lookup returns CDR1 MDHEN and CDR2 SYDVKM. The CDR3 is 14 amino acids.

CDR3 in amino acids: CASSEGSGTGANVLTF. CDR3 nucleotides: TGCGCCAGCAGTGAAGGTAGCGGGACTGGGGCCAACGTCCTGACTTTC. This sequence joins TRBV10-1 and TRBJ2-6; 8 bases agree with TRBD2. The J segment lost 2 bases and the V segment lost 3 bases, leaving 3 bases of the junction unmatched. The CDR3 loop spans 16 amino acids. From germline, CDR1 is WNHNN and CDR2 SYGVQD (reference sequence).

This clone was seen just once. V is TRBV7-6 and J is TRBJ2-5; 11 bases are shared with TRBD2. The length of the CDR3 is 16 residues. Trimming removed 2 bases from V and 9 bases from J; junction bases left unmatched: 11. Germline V gene lookup returns CDR1 SGHVS and CDR2 FNYEAQ. In nucleotides, the CDR3 is TGTGCCAGCAGCTTATATTTAGCGGGGGGGGCGGAGTCCCAGTACTTC. Translating gives CASSLYLAGGAESQYF.

Only one count was recorded for this clone. The V call is TRBV6-1, the J call TRBJ2-7; D is unclear. The CDR3 covers 13 residues. V was trimmed by 3 bases and J by 3 bases, leaving 9 bases between them. The germline V gene has CDR1 MNHNS and CDR2 SASEGT. CDR3 nucleotides: TGTGCCAGCAGTGAGGGGATCGACTACGAGCAGTACGTC. Protein sequence: CASSEGIDYEQYV.

The gene calls are TRBV7-2 and TRBJ1-2, with D hard to call. This CDR3 comprises 12 residues. The V end lost 5 bases, the J end lost 8 bases, and 12 bases lay between the germline ends. Per germline, CDR1 SGHTA and CDR2 FQGNSA. The CDR3: CASSHSQNGYTF. The CDR3 region has the DNA TGTGCCAGCAGCCATAGTCAAAACGGCTACACCTTC.

This clone was seen more than once but under ten times. This sequence joins TRBV19 and TRBJ2-1, with D hard to call. V dropped 0 bases and J dropped 9 bases, with 12 bases sitting between them. The CDR3 loop spans 14 amino acids. From germline, CDR1 is LNHDA and CDR2 SQIVND (reference sequence). The CDR3 DNA reads as TGTGCCAGTAGTATAGATTCCATGAGCGCTGAGCAGTTCTTC. Amino acid sequence: CASSIDSMSAEQFF.

This clone was counted a few times. The rearrangement links TRBV7-9 to TRBJ2-3; 8 bases line up with TRBD1. The CDR3 is 17 amino acids. Germline assignment: CDR1 SEHNR and CDR2 FQNEAQ (reference sequence). Trimming cost V 2 bases and J 2 bases; bases outside gene matches: 9. CDR3 nucleotides: TGTGCCAGCAGCTTAATTAGGCAGGGGGCCCTCACAGATACGCAGTATTTT. Translated, it gives CASSLIRQGALTDTQYF.

The gene calls are TRBV28 and TRBJ1-4, with D tentatively TRBD1 (5 bases). The length of the CDR3 is 14 residues. The V and J ends lost 5 bases and 4 bases respectively, with 11 bases between them. Germline V gives CDR1 MDHEN, CDR2 SYDVKM. CDR3 amino acids: CASSLSGLNEKLFF. The CDR3 DNA follows: TGTGCCAGCAGTCTCTCAGGGCTTAATGAAAAACTGTTTTTT.

This chain joins TRBV5-4 and TRBJ1-6; D not certain. The germline V and J ends were trimmed by 0 bases and 8 bases, with 6 bases remaining between them. Germline V gene sequence: CDR1 SGHNT, CDR2 YYREEE (reference sequence). This CDR3 is 13 amino acids long. CDR3 region: CASSLAPDSPLHF. CDR3 nucleotide sequence: TGTGCCAGCAGCTTGGCTCCTGATTCACCCCTCCACTTT.

The chain recombines TRBV4-1 with TRBJ1-1; D call uncertain. V dropped 4 bases and J dropped 5 bases, with 14 bases sitting between them. Germline V gives CDR1 MGHRA, CDR2 YSYEKL. The CDR3 is made up of 14 amino acids. The DNA for the CDR3 is TGCGCCAGCAGCCTTCAAACGGGAGGGACTGAAGCTTTCTTT. This gives the protein CASSLQTGGTEAFF.

The rearrangement uses TRBV11-2 and TRBJ2-5; TRBD1 matches 8 bases. This CDR3 region has 15 residues. Germline CDR1 is SGHAT and CDR2 is FQNNGV. V lost 5 bases and J lost 2; bases outside the gene matches: 7. The CDR3 bases are TGTGCCAGCAGCCCCAGGACAGGGCGGCAAGAGACCCAGTACTTC. It codes for CASSPRTGRQETQYF. Full variable domain (rest looked up from reference TRBV11-2 and TRBJ2-5): EAGVAQSPRYKIIEKRQSVAFWCNPISGHATLYWYQQILGQGPKLLIQFQNNGVVDDSQLPKDRFSAERLKGVDSTLKIQPAKLEDSAVYLCASSPRTGRQETQYFGPGTRLLVL.

This chain connects TRBV30 to TRBJ2-3; TRBD2 agrees at 8 bases. The CDR3 runs 19 residues. Per the germline V gene, CDR1 is GTSNPN and CDR2 is SVGIG (reference sequence). The V gene end was trimmed by 1 base and the J gene end by 0 bases; junction bases not matched to a gene: 15. Here the CDR3 reads CAWSGIDGRGIRSTDTQYF. The CDR3, as DNA: TGTGCCTGGAGTGGTATTGACGGGAGGGGAATTAGAAGCACAGATACGCAGTATTTT.

This clone came up many times. The CDR3 region has the DNA TGTGCCAGCAACACGGGGGATAGCAATCAGCCCCAGCATTTT. This encodes CASNTGDSNQPQHF. The gene calls are TRBV6-6 and TRBJ1-5; maybe TRBD1 (5 bases). V dropped 7 bases and J dropped 0 bases, with 10 bases sitting between them. CDR1 and CDR2 from the germline V gene are MNHNY and SVGAGI (reference sequence). The CDR3 is made up of 14 amino acids.

The chain joins TRBV5-4 to TRBJ2-5; 13 bases fit TRBD2. Germline-derived CDR1 and CDR2 are SGHNT and YYREEE (reference sequence). The CDR3 spans 15 residues. Trimming cost V 5 bases and J 5 bases; bases outside gene matches: 6. This CDR3 is CASSPGLAGAETQYF. CDR3 in DNA: TGTGCCAGCAGTCCAGGACTAGCGGGGGCGGAGACCCAGTACTTC. Variable domain in full (rest from reference TRBV5-4 and TRBJ2-5): ETGVTQSPTHLIKTRGQQVTLRCSSQSGHNTVSWYQQALGQGPQFIFQYYREEENGRGNFPPRFSGLQFPNYSSELNVNALELDDSALYLCASSPGLAGAETQYFGPGTRLLVL.